These 22 T cell receptor beta chains share one sample of origin, sequenced in a study of blood T cells in healthy people across ages. A second roughly 7 to 11 cycle PCR used barcoded and J-beta primers. Via MiXCR, TCRdb re-called the 5' RACE reads, giving one row per CDR3 protein. The repertoire holds 750,000 to 950,000 distinct CDR3 sequences, roughly 26% seen once, with approximately 2.9% in the top ten. This same sample was also taken into another study, of T cells of mothers and their children.

The material sequenced was blood. All receptors come from a boy aged 5-17 years in good health.

This clonotype has more than one count but fewer than ten. This sequence joins TRBV12-3 or TRBV12-4 and TRBJ1-5; a possible D gene is TRBD1 (5 bases). CDR3 length: 16 amino acids. V lost 0 bases and J 6 bases, leaving 15 bases between the germline ends. CDR3 loop: CASSLALGRAGQPQHF. The CDR3 coding sequence is TGTGCCAGCAGTTTAGCGCTCGGCAGGGCGGGTCAGCCCCAGCATTTT.

This CDR3 reads CASSRDGNEKLFF. In DNA form, the CDR3 reads TGTGCCAGTAGTAGGGACGGGAATGAAAAACTGTTTTTT. The chain couples TRBV19 to TRBJ1-4, with D tentatively TRBD1 (5 bases). This CDR3 has 13 amino acids. From germline, CDR1 is LNHDA and CDR2 SQIVND (reference sequence). Deletions cut 4 bases from V and 5 bases from J, with 8 bases between.

This CDR3 is CASSVRQREEKLFF. CDR3 DNA sequence: TGCGCCAGCAGTGTCCGACAGAGAGAGGAAAAACTGTTTTTT. The chain couples TRBV4-1 to TRBJ1-4; D possibly corresponds to TRBD1 (5 bases). Germline CDR1 MGHRA, CDR2 YSYEKL. The CDR3 totals 14 residues. V was shortened by 6 bases and J by 8 bases, with 16 bases between the two germline ends.

The chain joins TRBV5-1 to TRBJ1-2; the D gene is possibly TRBD1 (6 bases). V was shortened by 0 bases and J by 4 bases, with 19 bases between the two germline ends. Germline V gene sequence: CDR1 SGHRS, CDR2 YFSETQ. This CDR3 has 17 amino acids. For the CDR3, the DNA is TGCGCCAGCAGCTTGGGTCCGCCGGGGGGCCTGATCTATGGCTACACCTTC. Amino acid sequence: CASSLGPPGGLIYGYTF.

V and J are TRBV7-2 and TRBJ2-1, with unresolved D. The V end lost 3 bases, the J end lost 3 bases, and 15 bases lay between the germline ends. The CDR3 is 16 amino acids. CDR1 is SGHTA and CDR2 is FQGNSA in the germline V gene. Written as DNA, the CDR3 is TGTGCCAGCAGCTTGAACCTGGGAACTGTCTACAATGAGCAGTTCTTC. It specifies CASSLNLGTVYNEQFF.

Of note for this clonotype: The junction does not match germline at one end; this may be a read error. The chain employs TRBV29-1 and TRBJ2-1; D might be TRBD2 (5 bases). Germline V CDR1 and CDR2: SQVTM, ANQGSEA. This CDR3 spans 12 amino acids. The CDR3 here is CSVEVGYNEQFF. CDR3 bases: TGTAGCGTTGAAGTAGGATACAATGAGCAGTTCTTC.

V usage is TRBV20-1 and J usage is TRBJ2-5; D unclear. V was pared by 1 base and J by 5 bases, with 5 bases between. This CDR3 is 11 amino acids long. Germline V gene data show CDR1 as DFQATT and CDR2 as SNEGSKA (reference sequence). In DNA, the CDR3 is TGCAGTGCTAGAGGGATGGAGACCCAGTACTTC. Translating it yields CSARGMETQYF.

The chain couples TRBV3-1 to TRBJ2-1, with 8 bases matching TRBD2. The CDR3 sequence is 15 residues long. V gave up 6 bases and J gave up 2 bases; unmatched junction bases: 6. The germline CDR1 and CDR2 sequences are LGHDT and YNNKEL (reference sequence). The CDR3 nucleotides are TGTGCCAGCAGTTGGGCGGGGGGTGCCTACAATGAGCAGTTCTTC. This gives the protein CASSWAGGAYNEQFF.

The V call is TRBV12-3 or TRBV12-4, the J call TRBJ1-1, with TRBD1 as a possible D gene (5 bases). With 4 bases removed from V and 11 bases from J, the gap between germline ends came to 11 bases. The CDR3 contains 11 residues. In nucleotides, the CDR3 is TGTGCCAGCAGTTCCAACTCAGGGGCTTTCTTT. Translating gives CASSSNSGAFF.

This clonotype has just a few counts. The chain has TRBV20-1 and TRBJ1-1; 10 nucleotides agree with TRBD1. Trimming took 5 bases from V and 0 from J; bases not matched to a gene: 3. CDR1 and CDR2 (germline): DFQATT, SNEGSKA (reference sequence). The CDR3 is made up of 14 amino acids. In nucleotides, the CDR3 is TGCAGTGCTGCGGGACAGGGGATGAACACTGAAGCTTTCTTT. The encoded protein is CSAAGQGMNTEAFF.

The genes are TRBV2 and TRBJ1-2; the D gene is possibly TRBD1 (5 bases). Trimming removed 3 bases from V and 4 bases from J, with 12 bases in between. The CDR3 length is 14 residues. The germline gives CDR1 SNHLY, CDR2 FYNNEI. CDR3 sequence reads: CASSEAVGGYGYTF. The CDR3 coding sequence is TGTGCCAGCAGTGAGGCGGTGGGGGGCTATGGCTACACCTTC.

The table lists this clonotype with a few counts. Compared with germline, one end of the junction differs, possibly owing to a read error. This rearrangement joins TRBV20-1 to TRBJ2-4, with D hard to call. Germline assignment: CDR1 DFQATT and CDR2 SNEGSKA (reference sequence). The CDR3 extends over 15 amino acids. The CDR3 coding sequence is TGCAGTGCTAGAGATAGACTCTTATCCAAAAACGTTCAGTACTTC. This codes for CSARDRLLSKNVQYF.

Only a few counts were recorded for this clonotype. The chain recombines TRBV12-5 with TRBJ2-1; D remains unclear. V lost 7 bases to trimming and J lost 0 bases, with 13 bases between them. This CDR3 has 15 residues. Germline V CDR1 and CDR2: LGHNT, FRNRAP. CDR3 loop: CASAPDGSSYNEQFF. The CDR3 DNA reads as TGTGCTAGTGCCCCGGACGGAAGCTCCTACAATGAGCAGTTCTTC.

The chain is built from TRBV7-9 and TRBJ1-3; 9 bases fit TRBD1. J lost 3 bases, V lost 4 bases, and 10 bases had no gene match. CDR1 and CDR2 from the germline V gene are SEHNR and FQNEAQ (reference sequence). This CDR3 has 17 amino acids. CDR3 DNA sequence: TGTGCCAGCAGCTCCAGTATACCGGGACAGGGTGGAAACACCATATATTTT. Amino acids: CASSSSIPGQGGNTIYF.

This clonotype was counted only a few times. This sequence joins TRBV7-9 and TRBJ2-5, with 8 positions matching TRBD2. Germline CDR1 SEHNR, CDR2 FQNEAQ (reference sequence). The CDR3 spans 18 residues. V gave up 7 bases and J gave up 1 base; unmatched junction bases: 17. The CDR3 sequence: CASTSGSLAGALQETQYF. In DNA, the CDR3 is TGTGCCAGCACCTCAGGGTCCCTAGCGGGCGCCCTCCAAGAGACCCAGTACTTC. Supplemented by reference TRBV7-9 and TRBJ2-5, the full variable domain reads DTGVSQNPRHKITKRGQNVTFRCDPISEHNRLYWYRQTLGQGPEFLTYFQNEAQLEKSRLLSDRFSAERPKGSFSTLEIQRTEQGDSAMYLCASTSGSLAGALQETQYFGPGTRLLVL.

The chain uses TRBV29-1 and TRBJ1-3, with 9 bases identical to TRBD1. Trimming removed 7 bases from V and 0 bases from J; junction bases left unmatched: 10. The germline CDR1 and CDR2 sequences are SQVTM and ANQGSEA. This CDR3 has 16 amino acids. The CDR3 sequence: CSAQVRDRASGNTIYF. The CDR3 coding sequence is TGCAGCGCCCAGGTGAGGGACAGGGCCTCTGGAAACACCATATATTTT.

This rearrangement joins TRBV10-2 to TRBJ2-7, with TRBD1 as a possible D gene (6 bases). Looked up from germline, CDR1 is WSHSY and CDR2 is SAAADI. The CDR3 totals 15 residues. Trimming left V 8 bases short and J 2 bases short, with 19 bases between. The CDR3 DNA sequence: TGCGCCAGCCGAGAACCCCGGACAGCTACCTACGAGCAGTACTTC. Its protein product is CASREPRTATYEQYF.

This clonotype was seen many times. The V and J genes are TRBV10-3 and TRBJ1-1, with a weak D call TRBD1 (6 bases). The V gene lost 2 bases and the J gene lost 0 bases, with 10 bases spanning the gap. The length of the CDR3 is 15 residues. Germline CDR1 reads ENHRY; CDR2 reads SYGVKD. The CDR3 loop is CAISEQGGLNTEAFF. The CDR3 region has the DNA TGTGCCATCAGTGAGCAAGGGGGGTTGAACACTGAAGCTTTCTTT.

The chain joins TRBV4-1 to TRBJ1-4; D is ambiguous. Between the trimmed V and J ends, which lost 1 base and 6 bases, there was a span of 21 bases. The CDR3 length is 18 residues. CDR1 is MGHRA, CDR2 YSYEKL, per germline. CDR3 region: CASSQAPFRPQRDEKLFF. CDR3 nucleotide sequence: TGCGCCAGCAGCCAAGCTCCTTTCAGGCCTCAACGGGATGAAAAACTGTTTTTT.

The rearrangement uses TRBV9 and TRBJ2-4, with 8 bases fitting TRBD1. Germline V lookup: CDR1 SGDLS, CDR2 YYNGEE. The CDR3 spans 14 residues. J lost 3 bases, V lost 4 bases, and 3 bases had no gene match. CDR3 region: CASSPGTGKNIQYF. CDR3 DNA sequence: TGTGCCAGCAGCCCGGGGACAGGCAAAAACATTCAGTACTTC.

This chain connects TRBV20-1 to TRBJ2-5; D might be TRBD1 (6 bases). The closer fit of TRBJ2-1 to the DNA end suggests the J call may be wrong. Germline V gene lookup returns CDR1 DFQATT and CDR2 SNEGSKA (reference sequence). This CDR3 comprises 14 residues. CDR3 DNA: TGCAGCGCCCCAGATGGGGGCCGTCACAATGAGCAGTTCTTC. Translating gives CSAPDGGRHNEQFF.

The rearrangement links TRBV10-3 to TRBJ2-7, with a tentative D call TRBD2 (6 bases). Trimming cost V 6 bases and J 2 bases, with 8 bases left between them. Per the germline V gene, CDR1 is ENHRY and CDR2 is SYGVKD. The CDR3 consists of 12 residues. CDR3 in DNA: TGTGCCATCAGCGGGAGAACCTACGAGCAGTACTTC. Its translation is CAISGRTYEQYF.